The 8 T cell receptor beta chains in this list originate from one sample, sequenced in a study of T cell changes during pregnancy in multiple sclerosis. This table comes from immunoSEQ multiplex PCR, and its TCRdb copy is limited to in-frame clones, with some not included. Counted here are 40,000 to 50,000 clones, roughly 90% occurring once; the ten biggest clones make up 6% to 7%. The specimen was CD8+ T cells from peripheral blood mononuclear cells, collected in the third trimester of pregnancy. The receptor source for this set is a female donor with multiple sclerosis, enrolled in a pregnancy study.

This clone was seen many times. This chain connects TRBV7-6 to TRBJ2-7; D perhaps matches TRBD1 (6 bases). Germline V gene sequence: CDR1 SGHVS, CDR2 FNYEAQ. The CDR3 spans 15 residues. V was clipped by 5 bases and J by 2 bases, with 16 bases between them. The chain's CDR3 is CASSPGVGQTYEQYF. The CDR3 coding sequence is TGTGCCAGCAGCCCAGGGGTGGGGCAGACCTACGAGCAGTACTTC.

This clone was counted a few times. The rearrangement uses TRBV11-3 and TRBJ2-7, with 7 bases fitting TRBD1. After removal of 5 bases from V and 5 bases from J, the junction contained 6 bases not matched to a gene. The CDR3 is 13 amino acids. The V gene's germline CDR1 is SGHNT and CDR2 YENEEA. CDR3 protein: CASSHRGENEQYF. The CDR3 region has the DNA TGTGCCAGCAGCCACAGGGGAGAGAACGAGCAGTACTTC.

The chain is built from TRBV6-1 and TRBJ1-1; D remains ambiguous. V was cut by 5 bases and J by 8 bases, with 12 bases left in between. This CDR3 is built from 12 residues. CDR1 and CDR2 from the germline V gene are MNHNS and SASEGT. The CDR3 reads CASSPTELEAFF. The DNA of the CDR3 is TGTGCCAGCAGTCCTACAGAGCTCGAAGCTTTCTTT.

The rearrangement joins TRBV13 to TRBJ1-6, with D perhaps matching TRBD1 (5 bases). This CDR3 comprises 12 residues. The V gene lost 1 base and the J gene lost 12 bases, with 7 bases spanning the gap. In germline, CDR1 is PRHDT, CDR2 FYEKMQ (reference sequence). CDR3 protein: CASSLVGEPLHF. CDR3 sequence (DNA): TGTGCCAGCAGCTTAGTAGGGGAACCCCTCCACTTT.

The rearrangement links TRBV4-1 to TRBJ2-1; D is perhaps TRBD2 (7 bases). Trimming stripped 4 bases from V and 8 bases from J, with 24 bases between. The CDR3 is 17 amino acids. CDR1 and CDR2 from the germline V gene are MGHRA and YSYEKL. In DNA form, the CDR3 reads TGCGCCAGCAGCCCCACGGACAGTGGGGGGGCTGGGGATGAGCAGTTCTTC. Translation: CASSPTDSGGAGDEQFF.

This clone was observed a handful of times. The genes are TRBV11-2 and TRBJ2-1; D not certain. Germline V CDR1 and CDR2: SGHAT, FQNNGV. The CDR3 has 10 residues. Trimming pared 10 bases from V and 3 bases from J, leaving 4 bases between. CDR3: CATYYNEQFF. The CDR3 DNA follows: TGTGCCACCTACTACAATGAGCAGTTCTTC. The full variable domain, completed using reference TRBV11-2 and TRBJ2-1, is EAGVAQSPRYKIIEKRQSVAFWCNPISGHATLYWYQQILGQGPKLLIQFQNNGVVDDSQLPKDRFSAERLKGVDSTLKIQPAKLEDSAVYLCATYYNEQFFGPGTRLTVL.

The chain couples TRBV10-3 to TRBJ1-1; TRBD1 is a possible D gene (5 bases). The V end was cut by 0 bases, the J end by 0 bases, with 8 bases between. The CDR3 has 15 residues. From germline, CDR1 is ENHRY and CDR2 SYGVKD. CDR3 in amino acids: CAISESETVNTEAFF. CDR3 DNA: TGTGCCATCAGTGAGTCGGAGACAGTGAACACTGAAGCTTTCTTT.

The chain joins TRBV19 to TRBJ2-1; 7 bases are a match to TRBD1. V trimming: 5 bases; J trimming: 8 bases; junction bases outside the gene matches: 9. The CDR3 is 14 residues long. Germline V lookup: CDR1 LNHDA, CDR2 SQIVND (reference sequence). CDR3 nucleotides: TGTGCCAGTAGTCCCCGACAGGGTCGCGATGAGCAGTTCTTC. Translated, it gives CASSPRQGRDEQFF.